The 11 T cell receptor beta chains reported below all come from one sample, sequenced in a study of blood T cells in healthy people across ages. The use of a sample-barcoded 5' primer and a J-beta primer mix characterized a second PCR of 7 to 11 cycles. TCRdb redid the calling of the 5' RACE reads with MiXCR, one entry per CDR3 protein. The sample has hundreds of thousands of distinct CDR3 sequences; 62% are singletons. Sequencing was performed on blood. These receptor sequences come from a man aged 25-45 years in good health.

The J gene is TRBJ2-7, the V gene TRBV12-3 or TRBV12-4, with 9 bases identical to TRBD1. There are 14 residues in the CDR3. Losses at the gene ends were 9 bases for V and 5 bases for J; bases not matched to a gene: 11. CDR3 in DNA: TGTGCCAGTAACGACCGGGACAGGGAGAACGAGCAGTACTTC. Its protein product is CASNDRDRENEQYF.

J is TRBJ1-4 and V is TRBV4-3; tentative D call: TRBD1 (5 bases). V gave up 0 bases and J gave up 3 bases, with 26 bases separating them. This CDR3 contains 21 residues. CDR1 is LGHNA, CDR2 YSLEER, per germline. CDR3 nucleotides: TGCGCCAGCAGCCAAGACTACCTGGGACGTATAGGGAGATCCCCTAATGAAAAACTGTTTTTT. Amino acid sequence: CASSQDYLGRIGRSPNEKLFF.

This clonotype occurred once. V is TRBV2 and J is TRBJ2-7; possible D gene TRBD2, 5 bases. Germline V gene data show CDR1 as SNHLY and CDR2 as FYNNEI. Between the trimmed V and J ends, which lost 2 bases and 0 bases, there was a span of 11 bases. The CDR3 is made up of 15 amino acids. The CDR3 loop is CASSERTWSSYEQYF. For the CDR3, the DNA is TGTGCCAGCAGTGAACGGACTTGGAGCTCCTACGAGCAGTACTTC.

The rearrangement uses TRBV4-2 and TRBJ2-1; D may correspond to TRBD1 or TRBD2 (6 bases each). The CDR3 has 18 residues. The germline gives CDR1 LGHNA, CDR2 YNFKEQ. The V end was cut by 0 bases, the J end by 2 bases, with 17 bases between. The CDR3 loop is CASSQDLRGRVAYNEQFF. The CDR3 nucleotides read TGTGCCAGCAGCCAAGATCTCCGGGGGCGCGTTGCCTACAATGAGCAGTTCTTC.

This clonotype was detected a few times. The V and J genes are TRBV5-1 and TRBJ2-5, with 9 bases fitting TRBD1. Losses at the gene ends were 5 bases for V and 2 bases for J; bases not matched to a gene: 7. CDR1 SGHRS and CDR2 YFSETQ come from the germline V gene. This CDR3 has 15 residues. In DNA, the CDR3 is TGCGCCAGCAGAACCACAGACAGGGGGCAAGAGACCCAGTACTTC. It is translated as CASRTTDRGQETQYF.

The chain combines TRBV29-1 with TRBJ1-2; 8 bases are a match to TRBD1. Germline V gene sequence: CDR1 SQVTM, CDR2 ANQGSEA. The CDR3 runs 13 residues. The V segment lost 5 bases and the J segment 0 bases; nucleotides outside the gene matches: 2. CDR3: CSVRQGTNYGYTF. The CDR3 DNA is TGCAGCGTTCGACAGGGGACTAACTATGGCTACACCTTC.

CDR3 region: CASSLDSGQGHNEQFF. The CDR3 region has the DNA TGTGCCAGCAGCTTAGACAGCGGACAGGGACACAATGAGCAGTTCTTC. The chain combines TRBV7-9 with TRBJ2-1; 8 bases map to TRBD1. CDR1 and CDR2 (germline): SEHNR, FQNEAQ (reference sequence). J was trimmed by 5 bases and V by 1 base; bases with no gene match: 7. The CDR3 is 16 amino acids. Complete variable domain (other parts from reference TRBV7-9 and TRBJ2-1): DTGVSQNPRHKITKRGQNVTFRCDPISEHNRLYWYRQTLGQGPEFLTYFQNEAQLEKSRLLSDRFSAERPKGSFSTLEIQRTEQGDSAMYLCASSLDSGQGHNEQFFGPGTRLTVL.

This clonotype was picked up a small number of times. The chain carries TRBV20-1 and TRBJ2-1; 7 nucleotides match TRBD1. From germline, CDR1 is DFQATT and CDR2 SNEGSKA (reference sequence). V shed 5 bases, J shed 5 bases, and the junction held 12 bases outside the gene matches. The CDR3 has 15 amino acids. The CDR3 sequence is CSAFDRALPHNEQFF. Written as DNA, the CDR3 is TGCAGTGCTTTTGACAGGGCGCTACCCCACAATGAGCAGTTCTTC.

This rearrangement joins TRBV11-1 to TRBJ2-7; unclear D gene. V was shortened by 5 bases and J by 3 bases, with 8 bases between the two germline ends. This CDR3 region has 12 residues. Germline-derived CDR1 and CDR2 are SGHAT and FQDESV (reference sequence). In DNA, the CDR3 is TGTGCCAGCAGCATACAACGCTACGAGCAGTACTTC. The encoded protein is CASSIQRYEQYF.

V and J are TRBV28 and TRBJ1-5; TRBD1 might be the D (5 bases). The length of the CDR3 is 15 residues. Deletions cut 6 bases from V and 2 bases from J, with 14 bases between. Germline V lookup: CDR1 MDHEN, CDR2 SYDVKM. For the CDR3, the DNA is TGTGCCAGCAGCCCAGGGACCCGGGGCAATCAGCCCCAGCATTTT. Translating it yields CASSPGTRGNQPQHF.

This clonotype has a handful of counts. The rearrangement links TRBV9 to TRBJ2-4; D unclear. Trimming cost V 0 bases and J 4 bases, with 8 bases left between them. Germline loops: CDR1 SGDLS, CDR2 YYNGEE. The length of the CDR3 is 14 residues. The CDR3 protein is CASSVGTEKNIQYF. The CDR3 DNA reads as TGTGCCAGCAGCGTAGGGACGGAAAAAAACATTCAGTACTTC.